This TCR beta chain derives from a study of T cells in Graves' hyperthyroidism and ophthalmopathy. The study's findings and limits: It was a median roughly six months before onset that the model predicted ophthalmopathy. Most expanded thyroid clonotypes above 0.001 also appeared in blood.

Germline assignment: CDR1 SGHAT and CDR2 FQNNGV. The CDR3 consists of 13 residues. Trimming removed 5 bases at V and 4 bases at J, with 10 bases between. The TCR beta CDR3 regions underwent amplification using RNA transcripts as the source. First-round RT-PCR of the TCR CDR3 relied on the HTBI primer set. TCRdb reprocessed the multiplex PCR reads with MiXCR, giving one entry per CDR3 protein. Counted here are under 650,000 distinct CDR3 sequences, around 15% occurring once; the ten biggest clones make up about 3.8%. This clonotype was recorded many times. Its matching antigen is unknown. The chain has TRBV11-2 and TRBJ2-3; D gene unclear. The sequencing input was blood. This TCR was recovered from a woman aged 30 to 39 with Graves' hyperthyroidism. The DNA of the CDR3 is TGTGCCAGCAGCATTCTCGGAGCAGATACGCAGTATTTT. As protein: CASSILGADTQYF. The complete variable domain, with remaining parts taken from reference TRBV11-2 and TRBJ2-3, reads EAGVAQSPRYKIIEKRQSVAFWCNPISGHATLYWYQQILGQGPKLLIQFQNNGVVDDSQLPKDRFSAERLKGVDSTLKIQPAKLEDSAVYLCASSILGADTQYFGPGTRLTVL.